This entry lists 7 T cell receptor beta chains sequenced from one sample in a study of cytomegalovirus exposure and HLA in healthy donors. Vbeta (60) and Jbeta (13) primers were used in the PCR. Clones were sequenced by immunoSEQ multiplex PCR, and TCRdb holds only the in-frame ones, with some missing. This table holds roughly 300,000 clones, 86% found once. What was sequenced was PBMCs. The receptors were gathered from a man in his forties in good health and CMV-seropositive.

The chain links TRBV2 to TRBJ2-3, with 10 bases identical to TRBD2. The CDR3 is 16 amino acids. The V gene end was trimmed by 2 bases and the J gene end by 2 bases; junction bases not matched to a gene: 4. CDR1 is SNHLY, CDR2 FYNNEI, per germline. For the CDR3, the DNA is TGTGCCAGCAGTGAACGGACTAGCGGAGCCACAGATACGCAGTATTTT. Amino acids: CASSERTSGATDTQYF.

The rearrangement joins TRBV5-1 to TRBJ1-6; 7 nucleotides line up with TRBD1. This CDR3 has 15 residues. Germline loops: CDR1 SGHRS, CDR2 YFSETQ. With V trimmed by 4 bases and J by 8 bases, 9 bases remained unmatched. The CDR3 region is CASSTDRVKDSPLHF. The DNA for the CDR3 is TGCGCCAGCAGCACTGACAGGGTTAAGGATTCACCCCTCCACTTT. Full variable domain (rest looked up from reference TRBV5-1 and TRBJ1-6): KAGVTQTPRYLIKTRGQQVTLSCSPISGHRSVSWYQQTPGQGLQFLFEYFSETQRNKGNFPGRFSGRQFSNSRSEMNVSTLELGDSALYLCASSTDRVKDSPLHFGNGTRLTVT.

This chain uses TRBV15 with TRBJ2-3, with no clear D. V was trimmed by 3 bases and J by 5 bases, leaving 12 bases between them. The CDR3 is 14 amino acids. The germline V gene encodes CDR1 LNHNV and CDR2 YYDKDF (reference sequence). The CDR3: CATSRGLSIDTQYF. DNA of the CDR3: TGTGCCACCAGCAGGGGCCTCTCGATAGATACGCAGTATTTT.

The V call is TRBV18, the J call TRBJ2-5; D is unresolved. Trimming took 5 bases from V and 2 from J, leaving 15 bases between them. The CDR3 is made up of 15 amino acids. Germline CDR1 is KGHSH and CDR2 is LQKENI. The CDR3 nucleotides read TGTGCCAGCTCAACCGAGGTATTAAGGCAAGAGACCCAGTACTTC. Its translation is CASSTEVLRQETQYF.

This clone was seen only a few times. V usage is TRBV19 and J usage is TRBJ1-1, with unresolved D. Germline values: CDR1 LNHDA, CDR2 SQIVND (reference sequence). The CDR3 is 14 residues long. V was pared by 5 bases and J by 0 bases, with 10 bases between. CDR3 DNA: TGTGCCAGTAGTCCGGACTTTCTGAACACTGAAGCTTTCTTT. Amino acid sequence: CASSPDFLNTEAFF.

The chain joins TRBV7-2 to TRBJ2-5; possibly TRBD1 for D (5 bases). With 4 bases removed from V and 5 bases from J, the gap between germline ends came to 14 bases. The CDR3 has 14 amino acids. Germline loops: CDR1 SGHTA, CDR2 FQGNSA. Here the CDR3 DNA reads TGTGCCAGCAGCTCAACAGGTCCCCAGGAGACCCAGTACTTC. This codes for CASSSTGPQETQYF.

The chain employs TRBV21-1 and TRBJ2-7; the table assigns TRBD1, which was not confirmed against the DNA. TRBV21-1 represents a pseudogene. The CDR3 contains 16 residues. For the CDR3, the DNA is TGTGCCAGCAGCCGCTCCCAGGGGGTAGCCTCCTACGAGCAGTACTTC. Amino acids: CASSRSQGVASYEQYF.